The rows below give T cell receptor beta chains drawn from one sample of a study of CD4 T cells in relation to SARS-CoV-2 and coronaviruses. Assay used: immunoSEQ multiplex PCR; TCRdb lists only in-frame clones, some missing. The table records roughly 63,000 clones, approximately 94% of them present only once. Sample: naive CD4+ T cells from PBMCs. The receptors were gathered from a human donor in good health. Both conserved end residues are part of each CDR3. The order of the fields is clone size, J gene, D gene, V gene, CDR3 protein, CDR3 DNA. A D gene is named only where the DNA matches it firmly. Size is stated for part of the rows, as once, few or many counts, or as a class when the clone is expanded.

>NA|TRBJ2-7|NA|TRBV30
CAWSVTGPYEQYF
TGTGCCTGGAGTGTTACGGGGCCCTACGAGCAGTACTTC
>NA|TRBJ2-7|TRBD2|TRBV19
CASSKTSGSSYEQYF
TGTGCCAGTAGTAAGACTAGCGGGAGTTCTTACGAGCAGTACTTC
>NA|TRBJ2-3|NA|TRBV5-6
CASSFQPPDTQYF
TGTGCCAGCAGCTTTCAGCCTCCAGATACGCAGTATTTT
>NA|TRBJ2-6|NA|TRBV19
CASSLTSSGANVLTF
TGTGCCAGTAGTTTAACGAGCTCTGGGGCCAACGTCCTGACTTTC
>NA|TRBJ1-2|NA|TRBV9
CASSETGTQGIYGYTF
TGTGCCAGCAGCGAGACCGGGACCCAGGGGATCTATGGCTACACCTTC
>few|TRBJ2-2|TRBD2|TRBV7-3
CASSSTPGGGELFF
TGTGCCAGCAGCTCTACACCGGGAGGCGGGGAGCTGTTTTTT
>NA|TRBJ2-1|TRBD2|TRBV18
CASSPNSIGLAGDDEQFF
TGTGCCAGCTCACCAAATTCAATAGGGCTAGCGGGAGACGATGAGCAGTTCTTC
>NA|TRBJ2-5|NA|TRBV30
CAWTPHRSVRETQYF
TGTGCCTGGACCCCACATCGGTCAGTTAGAGAGACCCAGTACTTC
>NA|TRBJ2-3|TRBD2|TRBV6-5
CASSSGTSADTQYF
TGTGCCAGCAGCTCCGGGACTAGTGCCGATACGCAGTATTTT
>few|TRBJ1-2|NA|TRBV2
CASSERQWNNYGYTF
TGTGCCAGCAGTGAAAGGCAGTGGAATAACTATGGCTACACCTTC
>NA|TRBJ2-1|NA|TRBV5-4
CASSSGADNEQFF
TGTGCCAGCAGCTCAGGAGCTGACAATGAGCAGTTCTTC
>NA|TRBJ1-1|NA|TRBV9
CASSVVSGAPTEAFF
TGTGCCAGCAGCGTAGTTTCGGGGGCGCCCACTGAAGCTTTCTTT
>NA|TRBJ2-3|NA|TRBV2
CASSEALLATYTDTQYF
TGTGCCAGCAGTGAAGCCCTGCTAGCGACTTACACAGATACGCAGTATTTT
>once|TRBJ1-5|TRBD1|TRBV28
CASSPGQRGQPQHF
TGTGCCAGCAGTCCGGGACAGCGGGGTCAGCCCCAGCATTTT
>NA|TRBJ2-1|TRBD2|TRBV30
CAWSVISLAGVWNEQFF
TGTGCCTGGAGTGTGATATCCCTAGCGGGAGTCTGGAATGAGCAGTTCTTC
>NA|TRBJ2-2|TRBD1|TRBV5-5
CASSRSYVTGTGATGELFF
TGTGCCAGCAGCCGTTCCTACGTGACCGGGACAGGGGCCACCGGGGAGCTGTTTTTT
>NA|TRBJ2-6|TRBD2|TRBV9
CASSVYSGSPAVLTF
TGTGCCAGCAGCGTATACAGCGGGAGCCCCGCCGTCCTGACTTTC
>NA|TRBJ1-1|NA|TRBV19
CASSMARTEAFF
TGTGCCAGTAGTATGGCCAGGACAGAAGCTTTCTTT
>NA|TRBJ2-3|NA|TRBV5-1
CASSRILADTQYF
TGCGCCAGCAGCCGGATCCTAGCAGATACGCAGTATTTT
>NA|TRBJ2-3|TRBD2|TRBV12-3/TRBV12-4
CASGLAGVQYF
TGTGCCAGCGGTCTAGCGGGAGTACAGTATTTT
>NA|TRBJ1-5|TRBD1|TRBV2
CASSDRTGGGNQPQHF
TGTGCCAGCAGTGACCGGACAGGGGGCGGCAATCAGCCCCAGCATTTT
>NA|TRBJ2-7|NA|TRBV28
CASSLSPWARRPYEQYF
TGTGCCAGCAGTTTATCCCCGTGGGCGCGCCGTCCCTACGAGCAGTACTTC
>NA|TRBJ1-2|TRBD1|TRBV28
CASSLDRPPYGYTF
TGTGCCAGCAGTTTGGACAGGCCGCCCTATGGCTACACCTTC
>NA|TRBJ2-2|NA|TRBV19
CASTSTGVLAGELFF
TGTGCCAGTACATCAACGGGGGTGTTGGCCGGGGAGCTGTTTTTT
>NA|TRBJ1-1|TRBD1|TRBV27
CASSSGTENTEAFF
TGTGCCAGCAGTTCTGGGACAGAGAACACTGAAGCTTTCTTT
>NA|TRBJ1-1|TRBD1|TRBV30
CAWEDRANTEAFF
TGTGCCTGGGAGGACAGGGCGAACACTGAAGCTTTCTTT
>NA|TRBJ2-3|NA|TRBV5-1
CASNVQPSTDTQYF
TGCGCCAGCAACGTACAGCCTAGCACAGATACGCAGTATTTT
>NA|TRBJ2-5|TRBD1|TRBV5-1
CASSWTQGTQETQYF
TGCGCCAGCAGCTGGACACAGGGGACCCAAGAGACCCAGTACTTC
>NA|TRBJ2-2|TRBD2|TRBV9
CASNLVGGRGTGELFF
TGTGCCAGCAACCTCGTGGGCGGGAGAGGCACCGGGGAGCTGTTTTTT
>NA|TRBJ2-6|NA|TRBV15
CATSSHPPTPSGANVLTF
TGTGCCACCAGCAGTCATCCCCCCACCCCATCTGGGGCCAACGTCCTGACTTTC
>once|TRBJ2-7|NA|TRBV5-1
CASSLGVSPGYEQYF
TGCGCCAGCAGCTTGGGGGTAAGCCCTGGTTACGAGCAGTACTTC
>NA|TRBJ2-5|NA|TRBV6-1
CASSEGTLGETQYF
TGTGCCAGCAGTGAGGGGACACTGGGGGAGACCCAGTACTTC
>NA|TRBJ2-5|TRBD2|TRBV10-3
CAISAGGPRATQYF
TGTGCCATCAGTGCGGGGGGACCCCGGGCGACCCAGTACTTC
>NA|TRBJ1-2|NA|TRBV20-1
CSAKGYGYTF
TGCAGTGCTAAAGGCTATGGCTACACCTTC
>NA|TRBJ1-5|NA|TRBV24-1
CATSAAGGVNQPQHF
TGTGCCACCTCCGCCGCGGGGGGGGTTAATCAGCCCCAGCATTTT
>NA|TRBJ1-2|NA|TRBV30
CAWSVPGGSGYGYTF
TGTGCCTGGAGTGTACCTGGGGGCTCTGGTTATGGCTACACCTTC
>NA|TRBJ2-7|TRBD2|TRBV6-2/TRBV6-3
CASSYTRDSGLAGGNEQYF
TGTGCCAGCAGTTACACGCGGGACAGCGGACTAGCGGGAGGGAACGAGCAGTACTTC